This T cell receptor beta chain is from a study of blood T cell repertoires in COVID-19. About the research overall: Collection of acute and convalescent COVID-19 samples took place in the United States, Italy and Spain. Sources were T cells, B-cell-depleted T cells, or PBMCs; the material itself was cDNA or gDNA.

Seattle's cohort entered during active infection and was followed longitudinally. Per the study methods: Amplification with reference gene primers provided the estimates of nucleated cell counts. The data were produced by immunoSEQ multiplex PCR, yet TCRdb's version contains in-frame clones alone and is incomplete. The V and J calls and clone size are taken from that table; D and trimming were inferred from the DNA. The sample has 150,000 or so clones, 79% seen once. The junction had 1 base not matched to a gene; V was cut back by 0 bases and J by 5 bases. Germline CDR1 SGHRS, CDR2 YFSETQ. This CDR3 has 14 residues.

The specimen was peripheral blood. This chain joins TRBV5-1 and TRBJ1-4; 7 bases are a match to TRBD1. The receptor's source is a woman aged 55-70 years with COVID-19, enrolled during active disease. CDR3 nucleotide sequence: TGCGCCAGCAGCTTGGGAGGGGGCAATGAAAAACTGTTTTTT. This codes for CASSLGGGNEKLFF. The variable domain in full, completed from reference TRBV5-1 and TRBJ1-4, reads KAGVTQTPRYLIKTRGQQVTLSCSPISGHRSVSWYQQTPGQGLQFLFEYFSETQRNKGNFPGRFSGRQFSNSRSEMNVSTLELGDSALYLCASSLGGGNEKLFFGSGTQLSVL.